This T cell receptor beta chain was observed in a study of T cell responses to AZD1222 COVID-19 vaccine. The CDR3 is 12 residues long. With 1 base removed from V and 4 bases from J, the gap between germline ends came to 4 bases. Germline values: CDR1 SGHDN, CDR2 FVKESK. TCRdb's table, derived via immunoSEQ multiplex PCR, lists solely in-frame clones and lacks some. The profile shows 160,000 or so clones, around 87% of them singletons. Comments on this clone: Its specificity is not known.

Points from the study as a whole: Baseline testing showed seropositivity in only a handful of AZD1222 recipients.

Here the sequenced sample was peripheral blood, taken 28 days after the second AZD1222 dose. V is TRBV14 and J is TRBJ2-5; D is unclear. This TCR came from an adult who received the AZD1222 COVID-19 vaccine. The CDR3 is CASSQVRETQYF. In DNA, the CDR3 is TGTGCCAGCAGCCAAGTACGAGAGACCCAGTACTTC. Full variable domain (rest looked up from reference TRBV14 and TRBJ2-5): EAGVTQFPSHSVIEKGQTVTLRCDPISGHDNLYWYRRVMGKEIKFLLHFVKESKQDESGMPNNRFLAERTGGTYSTLKVQPAELEDSGVYFCASSQVRETQYFGPGTRLLVL.